This T cell receptor (beta chain) was obtained from a study of blood T cell repertoires in COVID-19. On the study more broadly: COVID-19 samples collected from the United States, Italy and Spain covered acute and convalescent phases.

The CDR3 consists of 17 residues. CDR1 and CDR2 from the germline V gene are MDHEN and SYDVKM. V trimming: 5 bases; J trimming: 8 bases; junction bases outside the gene matches: 17. Only in-frame clones appear in the TCRdb table, and some are missing; sequencing was by immunoSEQ multiplex PCR. The repertoire includes some 81,000 clones, 90% of them detected once, and roughly 1% sits in the top ten. The V call is TRBV28, the J call TRBJ2-1, with TRBD2 matching over 8 bases. The material sequenced was peripheral blood. This clonotype originated in a woman between 50 and 59 years old in a cohort sampled during active COVID-19. The CDR3 sequence is CASSPPVDSGIRDEQFF. The CDR3 bases are TGTGCCAGCAGTCCCCCGGTCGATAGCGGGATTAGGGATGAGCAGTTCTTC.